This T cell receptor beta chain was recovered during a study of blood T cell repertoires in COVID-19. Whole-study context: Whether acute or convalescent, the COVID-19 samples came from the United States, Italy and Spain. In each case, the material was cDNA or gDNA derived from T cells, B-cell-depleted T cells, or PBMCs.

Authors' analysis steps: How many nucleated cells were present was estimated from reference gene primer amplification. Only in-frame clones appear in the TCRdb table, and some are missing; sequencing was by immunoSEQ multiplex PCR. That table supplies the V and J calls and clone size; D and trimming were determined from the DNA. The sample lists 200,000 or so clones, just under 90% occurring once. This TCR was recovered from a young man with COVID-19, enrolled during active disease. Sequencing was done on a sample of peripheral blood.

The CDR3 protein is CASSTGTATYEQYF. As DNA, the CDR3 is TGCGCCAGCAGCACGGGGACAGCCACCTACGAGCAGTACTTC. The chain joins TRBV5-1 to TRBJ2-7; 7 bases align to TRBD1. The CDR3 totals 14 residues. Germline V gives CDR1 SGHRS, CDR2 YFSETQ. Unmatched junction bases numbered 6, after V lost 4 bases and J lost 2 bases.